Presented here are 24 T cell receptor beta chains from one specimen sequenced in a study of T cell responses to AZD1222 COVID-19 vaccine. TCRdb's table, derived via immunoSEQ multiplex PCR, lists solely in-frame clones and lacks some. The sample holds over 150,000 clones; 75% to 95% are singletons and the top ten take roughly 1.6%. Sequencing was performed on peripheral blood, taken on day 0 of AZD1222 vaccination. The receptors were gathered from an adult in good health.

V usage is TRBV28 and J usage is TRBJ1-5; D remains ambiguous. Trimming stripped 3 bases from V and 9 bases from J, with 9 bases between. Germline V gives CDR1 MDHEN, CDR2 SYDVKM. The CDR3 extends over 12 amino acids. The CDR3 loop reads CASSLPRGPQHF. Written as DNA, the CDR3 is TGTGCCAGCAGTTTGCCCCGGGGGCCCCAGCATTTT.

The DNA of the CDR3 is TGTGCCAGCGGACGGGACAGGGGTATTGAACCGTACACTGAAGCTTTCTTT. It translates to CASGRDRGIEPYTEAFF. V is TRBV2 and J is TRBJ1-1, with TRBD1 matching over 10 bases. Germline V gene lookup returns CDR1 SNHLY and CDR2 FYNNEI. The CDR3 spans 17 residues. J was trimmed by 3 bases and V by 8 bases; bases with no gene match: 15.

The J gene is TRBJ1-2, the V gene TRBV6-5; D remains unclear. The CDR3 sequence is 13 residues long. The germline V gene encodes CDR1 MNHEY and CDR2 SVGAGI. V gave up 7 bases and J gave up 0 bases, with 9 bases separating them. This CDR3 is CASKPTSNYGYTF. CDR3 coding DNA: TGTGCCAGCAAACCAACCTCTAACTATGGCTACACCTTC.

This clone was found a few times. The V gene is TRBV7-2, the J gene TRBJ1-5; D gene uncertain. This CDR3 region has 16 residues. V shed 1 base and J shed 3 bases, with 13 bases lying between them. Germline V gene data show CDR1 as SGHTA and CDR2 as FQGNSA. The CDR3 DNA reads TGTGCCAGCAGCTTAGATGGCGGCCGCCTCAATCAGCCCCAGCATTTT. Residues: CASSLDGGRLNQPQHF.

The V and J genes are TRBV24-1 and TRBJ1-2; a weak D match, TRBD1 (6 bases). V lost 4 bases and J lost 4, with 6 bases in between. This CDR3 spans 12 amino acids. CDR1 is KGHDR, CDR2 SFDVKD, per germline. The CDR3 DNA reads as TGTGCCACCAGTGAACAGGGCTATGGCTACACCTTC. Amino acids: CATSEQGYGYTF.

As to this clone: The junction departs from the called germline gene at one end, perhaps through a read error. This chain uses TRBV5-1 with TRBJ1-2; D not resolved. The V gene's germline CDR1 is SGHRS and CDR2 YFSETQ. The CDR3 has 13 amino acids. The CDR3: CASSPDGSSVYSF. CDR3 in DNA: TGCGCCAGCAGCCCCGATGGCTCCTCTGTATACTCCTTC.

V is TRBV6-5 and J is TRBJ2-7; a weak D match, TRBD2 (6 bases). V lost 6 bases, J lost 0 bases, and 18 bases lay in between. The CDR3 consists of 16 residues. Germline values: CDR1 MNHEY, CDR2 SVGAGI. The CDR3 DNA reads as TGTGCCAGCAGCTACGCCATAACCGGGAGCTCCTACGAGCAGTACTTC. Encoded protein: CASSYAITGSSYEQYF.

This clone was seen more than once but under ten times. This chain links TRBV6-2 or TRBV6-3 with TRBJ1-5; 7 nucleotides line up with TRBD1. The CDR3 consists of 15 residues. V lost 6 bases and J lost 4; bases outside the gene matches: 9. From germline, CDR1 is MNHEY and CDR2 SVGEGT. Here the CDR3 DNA reads TGTGCCAGCAGCACCTCGGACAGGTGGAATCAGCCCCAGCATTTT. This encodes CASSTSDRWNQPQHF.

The J gene is TRBJ2-3, the V gene TRBV3-1 (or the pseudogene TRBV3-2), with TRBD1 matching 12 bases. Germline values: CDR1 LGHDT, CDR2 YNNKEL (reference sequence). Trimming took 1 base from V and 4 from J; bases not matched to a gene: 9. The length of the CDR3 is 18 residues. The CDR3 coding sequence is TGTGCCAGCAGCCAAGGGTTTGCGGGACAGGGGGCGGCAGATACGCAGTATTTT. Its translation: CASSQGFAGQGAADTQYF.

This rearrangement joins TRBV19 to TRBJ1-2; D is undetermined. The CDR3 extends over 13 amino acids. V shed 6 bases and J shed 6 bases, with 14 bases lying between them. In germline, CDR1 is LNHDA, CDR2 SQIVND (reference sequence). The CDR3 sequence is CASREIAINGYTF. The CDR3 DNA reads as TGTGCCAGTAGAGAGATCGCTATAAATGGCTACACCTTC.

The rearrangement joins TRBV19 to TRBJ2-1, with 7 bases fitting TRBD2. V lost 4 bases and J lost 12; bases outside the gene matches: 6. CDR3 length equals 12 residues. Germline V CDR1 and CDR2: LNHDA, SQIVND (reference sequence). CDR3 protein: CASSTFSGGQFF. The CDR3 coding sequence is TGTGCCAGTAGTACCTTTTCGGGGGGGCAGTTCTTC.

This chain connects TRBV7-2 to TRBJ1-1; D is possibly TRBD1 (5 bases). CDR1 is SGHTA, CDR2 FQGNSA, per germline. This CDR3 spans 14 amino acids. V was clipped by 7 bases and J by 11 bases, with 23 bases between them. The CDR3 reads CASIQSRVGGEAFF. Here the CDR3 DNA reads TGTGCCAGCATCCAATCCAGGGTAGGTGGAGAGGCTTTCTTT.

V gene TRBV3-1 (or the pseudogene TRBV3-2) combines with J gene TRBJ1-2; 8 nucleotides match TRBD1. The CDR3 is 13 amino acids. Germline V gives CDR1 LGHDT, CDR2 YNNKEL (reference sequence). V was pared by 7 bases and J by 8 bases, with 9 bases of the junction left unmatched. The CDR3 DNA sequence: TGTGCCAGCACCTCCGGACAGGGAGGCGGCTACACCTTC. It codes for CASTSGQGGGYTF.

CDR3 in DNA: TGTGCCAGCAGCCAGCTAGCGGGGGGCAACAATGAGCAGTTCTTC. Its translation is CASSQLAGGNNEQFF. The chain joins TRBV3-1 (or the pseudogene TRBV3-2) to TRBJ2-1; 11 bases match TRBD2. CDR3 length: 15 amino acids. V trimming: 3 bases; J trimming: 5 bases; junction bases outside the gene matches: 3. Germline V CDR1 and CDR2: LGHDT, YNNKEL (reference sequence).

The rearrangement links TRBV5-6 to TRBJ1-2, with a tentative D call TRBD1 (5 bases). Trimming pared 5 bases from V and 3 bases from J, leaving 14 bases between. Germline V gene data show CDR1 as SGHDT and CDR2 as YYEEEE. CDR3 length: 14 amino acids. CDR3 nucleotide sequence: TGTGCCAGCAGGGCAACGGGGGAGCACTATGGCTACACCTTC. This sequence encodes CASRATGEHYGYTF.

This rearrangement joins TRBV10-3 to TRBJ1-2; TRBD1 might be the D (5 bases). Germline values: CDR1 ENHRY, CDR2 SYGVKD. V shed 3 bases and J shed 8 bases, with 10 bases lying between them. The CDR3 is made up of 12 amino acids. The CDR3 DNA follows: TGTGCCATCAGTGAACAGGCCAACGGCTACACCTTC. Translated, it gives CAISEQANGYTF.

V is TRBV6-2 or TRBV6-3 and J is TRBJ1-5; D unclear. Germline CDR1 MNHEY, CDR2 SVGEGT. V lost 2 bases and J lost 0, with 8 bases in between. The CDR3 consists of 15 residues. CDR3 DNA: TGTGCCAGCAGTTACGTGGGAAATAGCAATCAGCCCCAGCATTTT. This codes for CASSYVGNSNQPQHF.

The chain uses TRBV28 and TRBJ2-7; D may be TRBD1 (6 bases). Looked up from germline, CDR1 is MDHEN and CDR2 is SYDVKM. This CDR3 comprises 15 residues. Trimming left V 6 bases short and J 2 bases short, with 17 bases between. The CDR3 protein is CASSIPTGPPYEQYF. CDR3 in DNA: TGTGCCAGCAGCATCCCTACAGGGCCCCCCTACGAGCAGTACTTC.

This clone appeared a few times. The chain links TRBV21-1 to TRBJ1-1. TRBV21-1 is listed as a pseudogene. This CDR3 has 13 residues. In nucleotides, the CDR3 is TGTGCCAGCAGCAAGGGAGTGAACACTGAAGCTTTCTTT. This sequence encodes CASSKGVNTEAFF.

The gene calls are TRBV3-1 (or the pseudogene TRBV3-2) and TRBJ2-7; D unclear. The CDR3 consists of 13 residues. Trimming removed 4 bases from V and 0 bases from J, with 7 bases in between. Germline values: CDR1 LGHDT, CDR2 YNNKEL (reference sequence). CDR3 DNA: TGTGCCAGCAGCCTTACGAACTCCTACGAGCAGTACTTC. Protein product: CASSLTNSYEQYF.

To note about this clone: The identical CDR3 is also encoded by other nucleotide sequences in the sample. The J gene is TRBJ1-3, the V gene TRBV28, with D perhaps TRBD1 (5 bases). CDR1 is MDHEN, CDR2 SYDVKM, per germline. The CDR3 is 15 residues long. V lost 2 bases to trimming and J lost 4 bases, with 12 bases between them. CDR3 region: CASSLAGSSGNTIYF. As DNA, the CDR3 is TGTGCCAGCAGTTTAGCAGGGTCTTCGGGAAACACCATATATTTT.

The chain combines TRBV6-5 with TRBJ2-1; 8 nucleotides match TRBD2. This CDR3 comprises 13 residues. Germline CDR1 is MNHEY and CDR2 is SVGAGI. V shed 8 bases and J 4 bases; nucleotides not matched to a gene: 4. This CDR3 reads CASQLADYNEQFF. As DNA, the CDR3 is TGTGCCAGCCAACTAGCGGATTACAATGAGCAGTTCTTC.

V gene TRBV18 combines with J gene TRBJ1-2, with D hard to call. V gave up 1 base and J gave up 6 bases, with 27 bases separating them. CDR3 length: 19 residues. Per germline, CDR1 KGHSH and CDR2 LQKENI. CDR3 amino acids: CASSPLPGSGSEVGNGYTF. In nucleotides, the CDR3 is TGTGCCAGCTCACCACTTCCTGGATCCGGGTCAGAAGTCGGGAATGGCTACACCTTC.

The chain recombines TRBV7-3 with TRBJ2-3; D may be TRBD2 (7 bases). Germline V gives CDR1 SGHTA, CDR2 FQGTGA. This CDR3 is 14 amino acids long. The germline V and J ends were trimmed by 6 bases and 2 bases, with 12 bases remaining between them. CDR3 sequence (DNA): TGTGCCAGCAGTAAAGGGGGGGCCACAGATACGCAGTATTTT. Protein product: CASSKGGATDTQYF.